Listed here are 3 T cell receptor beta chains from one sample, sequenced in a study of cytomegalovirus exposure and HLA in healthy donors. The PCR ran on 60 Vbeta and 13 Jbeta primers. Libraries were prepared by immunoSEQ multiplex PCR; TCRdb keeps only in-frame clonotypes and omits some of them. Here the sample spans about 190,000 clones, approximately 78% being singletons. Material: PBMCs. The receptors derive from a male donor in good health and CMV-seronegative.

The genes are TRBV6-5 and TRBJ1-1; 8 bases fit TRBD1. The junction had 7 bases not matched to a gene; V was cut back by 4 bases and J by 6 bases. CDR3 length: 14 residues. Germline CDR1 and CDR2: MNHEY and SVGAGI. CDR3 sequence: CASSSFQGASEAFF. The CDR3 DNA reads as TGTGCCAGCAGTTCGTTTCAGGGGGCCTCTGAAGCTTTCTTT.

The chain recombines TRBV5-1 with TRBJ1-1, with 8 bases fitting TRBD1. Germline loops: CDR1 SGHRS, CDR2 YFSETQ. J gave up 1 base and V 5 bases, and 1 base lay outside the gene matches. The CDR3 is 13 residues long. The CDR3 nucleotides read TGCGCCAGCAGGGGGACAGGGAACACTGAAGCTTTCTTT. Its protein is CASRGTGNTEAFF. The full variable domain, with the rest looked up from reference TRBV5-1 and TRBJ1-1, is KAGVTQTPRYLIKTRGQQVTLSCSPISGHRSVSWYQQTPGQGLQFLFEYFSETQRNKGNFPGRFSGRQFSNSRSEMNVSTLELGDSALYLCASRGTGNTEAFFGQGTRLTVV.

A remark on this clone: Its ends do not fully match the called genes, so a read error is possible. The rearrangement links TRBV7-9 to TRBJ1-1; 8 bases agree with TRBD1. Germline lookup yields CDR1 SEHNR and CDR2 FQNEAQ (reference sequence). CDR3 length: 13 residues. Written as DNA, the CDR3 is TGTTCCAGCAGCTTATTAACCGACAGGGGAGCTTTCTTT. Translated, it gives CSSSLLTDRGAFF. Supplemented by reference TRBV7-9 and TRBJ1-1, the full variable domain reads DTGVSQNPRHKITKRGQNVTFRCDPISEHNRLYWYRQTLGQGPEFLTYFQNEAQLEKSRLLSDRFSAERPKGSFSTLEIQRTEQGDSAMYLCSSSLLTDRGAFFGQGTRLTVV.